This T cell receptor beta chain was sequenced during a study of blood T cell repertoires in COVID-19. Study overall: The study drew acute and convalescent COVID-19 samples from the United States, Italy and Spain.

The CDR3 runs 13 residues. CDR1 GTSNPN and CDR2 SVGIG come from the germline V gene (reference sequence). V shed 5 bases, J shed 3 bases, and the junction held 2 bases outside the gene matches. In the study's own analysis: It was from reference gene primer amplification that nucleated cell counts were estimated. This table comes from immunoSEQ multiplex PCR, and its TCRdb copy is limited to in-frame clones, with some not included. V, J and clone size derive from that table, while D and trimming were established from the DNA sequence. The table has 95,000 to 120,000 clones, roughly 84% seen once. V usage is TRBV30 and J usage is TRBJ1-1, with 11 nucleotides matching TRBD1. The clonotype was recovered from a woman aged 40 to 50 with acute or convalescent COVID-19. The source material was peripheral blood. CDR3 DNA sequence: TGTGCCTGGGGGACAGGGGGATACACTGAAGCTTTCTTT. Translated: CAWGTGGYTEAFF.